These 32 T cell receptor beta chains were all obtained from the same sample, sequenced in a study of T cell changes during pregnancy in multiple sclerosis. Sequencing was performed with immunoSEQ multiplex PCR; in TCRdb, only in-frame clones are kept and a portion is missing. Among tens of thousands of clones listed, under 95% were seen once. Source: peripheral blood, taken in the second trimester of pregnancy. All receptors derive from a female donor with multiple sclerosis, enrolled in a pregnancy study.

The chain recombines TRBV5-1 with TRBJ2-3, with 11 nucleotides matching TRBD2. This CDR3 comprises 16 residues. Germline CDR1 and CDR2: SGHRS and YFSETQ. The ends lost 4 bases at V and 1 base at J; junction bases unmatched: 5. CDR3 in amino acids: CASSPRLAGRTDTQYF. As DNA, the CDR3 is TGCGCCAGCAGCCCTCGACTAGCGGGGCGCACAGATACGCAGTATTTT.

The chain couples TRBV6-1 to TRBJ1-2; D remains unclear. Germline CDR1 reads MNHNS; CDR2 reads SASEGT. V shed 1 base and J shed 1 base, with 10 bases lying between them. The CDR3 consists of 15 residues. In nucleotides, the CDR3 is TGTGCCAGCAGTGAAGGAAGAGGGCTTAACTATGGCTACACCTTC. This codes for CASSEGRGLNYGYTF.

The V call is TRBV4-1, the J call TRBJ1-2; a possible D gene is TRBD1 (6 bases). This CDR3 is built from 14 residues. V was cut by 4 bases and J by 5 bases, with 14 bases left in between. Germline-derived CDR1 and CDR2 are MGHRA and YSYEKL. The CDR3 DNA reads TGCGCCAGCAGCCTATGGACAGTACGTTATGGCTACACCTTC. Protein: CASSLWTVRYGYTF.

The chain recombines TRBV6-1 with TRBJ2-2; D is perhaps TRBD1 (6 bases). This CDR3 is 14 amino acids long. CDR1 and CDR2 from the germline V gene are MNHNS and SASEGT. Trimming stripped 8 bases from V and 2 bases from J, with 12 bases between. The CDR3 bases are TGTGCCAGCGCTGGGACAACTAACACCGGGGAGCTGTTTTTT. Translated: CASAGTTNTGELFF.

The chain uses TRBV18 and TRBJ1-2; D gene unclear. The V gene lost 0 bases and the J gene lost 4 bases, with 3 bases spanning the gap. The CDR3 is made up of 12 amino acids. The germline V gene has CDR1 KGHSH and CDR2 LQKENI. In nucleotides, the CDR3 is TGTGCCAGCTCACCACCGAGCTATGGCTACACCTTC. Residues: CASSPPSYGYTF.

The chain couples TRBV21-1 to TRBJ1-5. TRBV21-1 is noted as a pseudogene. The CDR3 totals 15 residues. The CDR3 is CASSIIPRPRGPQHF. DNA of the CDR3: TGTGCCAGCTCCATTATCCCCAGACCCCGAGGACCCCAGCATTTT.

The V gene is TRBV5-6, the J gene TRBJ1-2; a weak D match, TRBD1 (6 bases). Germline V CDR1 and CDR2: SGHDT, YYEEEE. V dropped 4 bases and J dropped 3 bases, with 13 bases sitting between them. CDR3 length equals 14 residues. The CDR3 is CASSRTGTYYGYTF. CDR3 DNA: TGTGCCAGCAGCCGGACCGGGACATACTATGGCTACACCTTC. Together with reference TRBV5-6 and TRBJ1-2, the CDR3 gives the full variable domain: DAGVTQSPTHLIKTRGQQVTLRCSPKSGHDTVSWYQQALGQGPQFIFQYYEEEERQRGNFPDRFSGHQFPNYSSELNVNALLLGDSALYLCASSRTGTYYGYTFGSGTRLTVV.

V and J are TRBV10-3 and TRBJ1-5; D is possibly TRBD1 (6 bases). The CDR3 consists of 15 residues. Per the germline V gene, CDR1 is ENHRY and CDR2 is SYGVKD. V was cut by 0 bases and J by 6 bases, with 12 bases left in between. The CDR3 nucleotides read TGTGCCATCAGTGAGTCCAAATCGGACAGTCAGCCCCAGCATTTT. It specifies CAISESKSDSQPQHF.

The chain employs TRBV5-4 and TRBJ2-5; 11 bases map to TRBD1. V was clipped by 0 bases and J by 1 base; unmatched bases: 5. Germline assignment: CDR1 SGHNT and CDR2 YYREEE (reference sequence). The CDR3 covers 17 residues. Written as DNA, the CDR3 is TGTGCCAGCAGCTTGGGGGGGACAGGGGGTCGCCAAGAGACCCAGTACTTC. Residues: CASSLGGTGGRQETQYF.

This chain connects TRBV5-6 to TRBJ1-6; D call uncertain. V was clipped by 4 bases and J by 4 bases, with 15 bases between them. The germline gives CDR1 SGHDT, CDR2 YYEEEE. CDR3 length: 16 amino acids. The CDR3 reads CASSLTGEVYNSPLHF. DNA for the CDR3: TGTGCCAGCAGCCTGACTGGGGAGGTGTATAATTCACCCCTCCACTTT.

The chain links TRBV28 to TRBJ2-1; weak D call: TRBD2 (5 bases). The CDR3 consists of 14 residues. Between the trimmed V and J ends, which lost 3 bases and 5 bases, there was a span of 11 bases. Germline V gene sequence: CDR1 MDHEN, CDR2 SYDVKM. DNA for the CDR3: TGTGCCAGCAGTTTCAGCGGCTTTAACAATGAGCAGTTCTTC. Translation gives CASSFSGFNNEQFF.

J is TRBJ2-1 and V is TRBV5-1, with TRBD2 matching 12 bases. V was clipped by 5 bases and J by 6 bases; unmatched bases: 6. The length of the CDR3 is 15 residues. Germline values: CDR1 SGHRS, CDR2 YFSETQ. The CDR3 DNA sequence: TGCGCCAGCAGACTAGCGGGGGGTTATTTCAATGAGCAGTTCTTC. This codes for CASRLAGGYFNEQFF.

This rearrangement joins TRBV6-1 to TRBJ1-5; D is perhaps TRBD1 (6 bases). The V gene's germline CDR1 is MNHNS and CDR2 SASEGT. This CDR3 has 15 residues. V lost 6 bases and J 4 bases, leaving 16 bases between the germline ends. CDR3 sequence (DNA): TGTGCCAGCAGAAGGGACATCGACGGGAATCAGCCCCAGCATTTT. Its protein product is CASRRDIDGNQPQHF.

V gene TRBV10-1 combines with J gene TRBJ2-3; D unresolved. Germline V gene data show CDR1 as WNHNN and CDR2 as SYGVQD (reference sequence). Trimming left V 3 bases short and J 2 bases short, with 9 bases between. The CDR3 covers 14 residues. CDR3 sequence reads: CASSDSGDTDTQYF. CDR3 DNA sequence: TGCGCCAGCAGTGACTCGGGTGACACAGATACGCAGTATTTT.

The gene calls are TRBV6-6 and TRBJ1-1, with D unclear. Trimming cost V 7 bases and J 7 bases, with 19 bases left between them. The CDR3 spans 14 residues. The germline CDR1 and CDR2 sequences are MNHNY and SVGAGI (reference sequence). The CDR3 here is CASNEGRGLGEAFF. CDR3 nucleotides: TGTGCCAGCAATGAGGGTCGAGGGCTGGGTGAAGCTTTCTTT.

As for this clone: An end of the junction does not agree with germline; a read error may underlie this. J is TRBJ2-1 and V is TRBV2; a possible D gene is TRBD2 (5 bases). The CDR3 has 14 amino acids. Germline V gene data show CDR1 as SNHLY and CDR2 as FYNNEI. The CDR3 loop reads CASRPGMTGNEQFF. As DNA, the CDR3 is TGTGCAAGCAGACCCGGGATGACGGGTAATGAGCAGTTCTTC.

This clone was observed once. This sequence joins TRBV20-1 and TRBJ2-7; no definite D call. V lost 5 bases, J lost 6 bases, and 11 bases lay in between. Germline V gives CDR1 DFQATT, CDR2 SNEGSKA (reference sequence). This CDR3 is built from 11 residues. The CDR3 here is CSARVGLEQYF. For the CDR3, the DNA is TGCAGTGCTCGAGTGGGCCTCGAGCAGTACTTC.

The chain links TRBV4-3 to TRBJ2-3; 8 bases line up with TRBD1. V shed 4 bases, J shed 3 bases, and the junction held 6 bases outside the gene matches. The CDR3 spans 15 residues. Germline V gives CDR1 LGHNA, CDR2 YSLEER. The CDR3 nucleotides read TGCGCCAGCAGCCTCCAGGGGGCAGGGACAGATACGCAGTATTTT. Translated, it gives CASSLQGAGTDTQYF.

This rearrangement joins TRBV29-1 to TRBJ2-3, with 7 bases identical to TRBD2. The germline gives CDR1 SQVTM, CDR2 ANQGSEA. CDR3 length: 10 amino acids. Losses at the gene ends were 7 bases for V and 10 bases for J; bases not matched to a gene: 5. In DNA form, the CDR3 reads TGCAGCGGGGGGGGGTATTCGCAGTATTTT. Its translation is CSGGGYSQYF.

This clone was counted between two and nine times. This chain joins TRBV14 and TRBJ1-1; D gene uncertain. The V end was cut by 4 bases, the J end by 0 bases, with 3 bases between. CDR1 is SGHDN, CDR2 FVKESK, per germline. The CDR3 is 12 amino acids. The CDR3 sequence: CASSPLNTEAFF. The CDR3 coding sequence is TGTGCCAGCAGCCCCTTGAACACTGAAGCTTTCTTT. Full variable domain (rest looked up from reference TRBV14 and TRBJ1-1): EAGVTQFPSHSVIEKGQTVTLRCDPISGHDNLYWYRRVMGKEIKFLLHFVKESKQDESGMPNNRFLAERTGGTYSTLKVQPAELEDSGVYFCASSPLNTEAFFGQGTRLTVV.

The rearrangement uses TRBV5-4 and TRBJ2-1; TRBD2 matches at 12 bases. V was pared by 5 bases and J by 4 bases, with 7 bases of the junction left unmatched. The CDR3 is 16 amino acids. CDR1 and CDR2 (germline): SGHNT, YYREEE (reference sequence). The CDR3 loop reads CASRRTSGDLYNEQFF. CDR3 in DNA: TGTGCCAGCAGACGGACTAGCGGGGATCTATACAATGAGCAGTTCTTC.

The chain carries TRBV7-9 and TRBJ1-3; 9 bases map to TRBD1. There are 14 residues in the CDR3. Germline V gene lookup returns CDR1 SEHNR and CDR2 FQNEAQ (reference sequence). The V and J ends lost 5 bases and 4 bases, in that order; junction bases with no gene match: 3. The CDR3 DNA sequence: TGTGCCAGCAGCAACAGGGGGCCAGGAAACACCATATATTTT. Encoded protein: CASSNRGPGNTIYF.

This clone was seen once. Written as DNA, the CDR3 is TGTGCCACCAAAACCGGGACAGGGAGTAATTCACCCCTCCACTTT. Amino acids: CATKTGTGSNSPLHF. V is TRBV2 and J is TRBJ1-6, with 9 bases identical to TRBD1. J gave up 6 bases and V 10 bases, and 10 bases lay outside the gene matches. CDR3 length equals 15 residues. The V gene's germline CDR1 is SNHLY and CDR2 FYNNEI.

This clone was seen only a few times. The chain links TRBV10-1 to TRBJ2-7, with D tentatively TRBD2 (5 bases). Between the trimmed V and J ends, which lost 4 bases and 3 bases, there was a span of 10 bases. CDR3 size: 13 residues. Germline loops: CDR1 WNHNN, CDR2 SYGVQD (reference sequence). The CDR3 sequence: CASSATLGYEQYF. The CDR3 DNA is TGCGCCAGCAGTGCGACACTAGGCTACGAGCAGTACTTC.

The V call is TRBV9, the J call TRBJ2-1, with TRBD2 as a possible D gene (5 bases). The CDR3 runs to 15 residues. V dropped 4 bases and J dropped 4 bases, with 15 bases sitting between them. CDR1 is SGDLS, CDR2 YYNGEE, per germline. CDR3 region: CASSSRLSLYNEQFF. In DNA form, the CDR3 reads TGTGCCAGCAGCTCAAGACTAAGCCTATACAATGAGCAGTTCTTC.

On this clone itself: At one boundary the junction diverges from the germline segment, which might be a read error. The chain couples TRBV11-2 to TRBJ1-1; a possible D gene is TRBD1 (5 bases). In germline, CDR1 is SGHAT, CDR2 FQNNGV. This CDR3 is built from 14 residues. The CDR3, as DNA: TGTGCCAGCACCTTAGGCGGGGGGAGCACTGAAGCTTTCTTT. It encodes CASTLGGGSTEAFF.

The chain combines TRBV2 with TRBJ1-4, with unresolved D. The CDR3 is made up of 13 amino acids. CDR1 SNHLY and CDR2 FYNNEI come from the germline V gene. Trimming removed 9 bases from V and 4 bases from J, with 12 bases in between. CDR3 residues: CASKREFNEKLFF. The CDR3 DNA sequence: TGTGCCAGTAAAAGGGAGTTTAATGAAAAACTGTTTTTT.

This clone was observed a handful of times. CDR3 nucleotides: TGTGCCAGCAGTTTAAGGCTAGCCGGAGAGACCCAGTACTTC. Its translation: CASSLRLAGETQYF. The chain combines TRBV27 with TRBJ2-5; possible D gene TRBD2, 5 bases. Deletions cut 2 bases from V and 4 bases from J, with 11 bases between. This CDR3 region has 14 residues. Germline-derived CDR1 and CDR2 are MNHEY and SMNVEV (reference sequence).

The J gene is TRBJ2-5, the V gene TRBV6-6; TRBD1 matches at 9 bases. Germline-derived CDR1 and CDR2 are MNHNY and SVGAGI (reference sequence). The V and J ends lost 6 bases and 4 bases, in that order; junction bases with no gene match: 9. This CDR3 is built from 15 residues. The CDR3 region has the DNA TGTGCCAGCAGGTCAGGACAGGGGCATGTAGAGACCCAGTACTTC. This encodes CASRSGQGHVETQYF.

The rearrangement uses TRBV5-1 and TRBJ2-2, with 7 bases aligning to TRBD1. The CDR3 has 15 residues. Germline V gene sequence: CDR1 SGHRS, CDR2 YFSETQ. Trimming removed 4 bases from V and 4 bases from J; junction bases left unmatched: 7. The CDR3 reads CASSPGQPVTGELFF. The CDR3 region has the DNA TGCGCCAGCAGCCCGGGACAGCCTGTCACCGGGGAGCTGTTTTTT.

V and J are TRBV27 and TRBJ2-2, with 7 bases identical to TRBD2. The CDR3 totals 16 residues. Trimming removed 6 bases from V and 3 bases from J; junction bases left unmatched: 10. Germline lookup yields CDR1 MNHEY and CDR2 SMNVEV (reference sequence). CDR3 sequence (DNA): TGTGCCAGCAGAACTCCGGGGACTAAGGACACCGGGGAGCTGTTTTTT. Its protein is CASRTPGTKDTGELFF.

The V call is TRBV2, the J call TRBJ1-6; D remains ambiguous. Between the trimmed V and J ends, which lost 8 bases and 10 bases, there was a span of 18 bases. This CDR3 has 14 residues. The V gene's germline CDR1 is SNHLY and CDR2 FYNNEI. CDR3 protein: CASGRGGLGSPLHF. CDR3 sequence (DNA): TGTGCCAGCGGCCGAGGAGGGCTCGGATCACCCCTCCACTTT.